The present entry profiles one T cell receptor (beta chain) with its context. The sample comes from a study of cytomegalovirus exposure and HLA in healthy donors. V was pared by 6 bases and J by 6 bases, with 14 bases between. The germline V gene encodes CDR1 SEHNR and CDR2 FQNEAQ (reference sequence). The CDR3 extends over 14 amino acids. PCR used 60 Vbeta primers and 13 Jbeta primers. Produced via immunoSEQ multiplex PCR; TCRdb's table is partial and in-frame only. Here the sample spans about 160,000 clones, about 85% being singletons. The chain combines TRBV7-9 with TRBJ2-2, with D unresolved. The sequence was collected from a boy between 2 and 10 years old in good health and CMV-seronegative. Source material: PBMCs. The CDR3 bases are TGTGCCAGCAGAGGCGAAGCGTTGGCCGGGGAGCTGTTTTTT. The encoded protein is CASRGEALAGELFF. Looking up the rest from reference TRBV7-9 and TRBJ2-2 gives the full variable domain: DTGVSQNPRHKITKRGQNVTFRCDPISEHNRLYWYRQTLGQGPEFLTYFQNEAQLEKSRLLSDRFSAERPKGSFSTLEIQRTEQGDSAMYLCASRGEALAGELFFGEGSRLTVL.